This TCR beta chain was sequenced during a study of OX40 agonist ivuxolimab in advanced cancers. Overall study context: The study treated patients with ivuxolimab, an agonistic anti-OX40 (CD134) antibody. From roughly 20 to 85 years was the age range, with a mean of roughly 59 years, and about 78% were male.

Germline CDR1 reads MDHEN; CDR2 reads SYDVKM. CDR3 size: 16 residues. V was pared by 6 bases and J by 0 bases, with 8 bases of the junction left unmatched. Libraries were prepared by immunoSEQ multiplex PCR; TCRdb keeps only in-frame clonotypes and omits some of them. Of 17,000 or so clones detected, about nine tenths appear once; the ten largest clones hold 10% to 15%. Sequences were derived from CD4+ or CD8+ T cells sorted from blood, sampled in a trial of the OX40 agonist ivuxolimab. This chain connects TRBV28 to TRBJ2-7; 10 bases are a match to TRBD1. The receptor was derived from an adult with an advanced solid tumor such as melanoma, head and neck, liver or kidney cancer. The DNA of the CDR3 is TGTGCCAGCAGCCAATGGGGACAGGGGAGCTCCTACGAGCAGTACTTC. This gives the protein CASSQWGQGSSYEQYF.